This T cell receptor (beta chain) was identified during a study of T cell repertoires in cytomegalovirus infection. At the level of the study: Recently identified HLA-C-restricted CMV epitopes were among the peptides used. Public TCR beta signatures marked donors with CMV infection and the matching HLA. General observations from the study: CMV carriers with the relevant HLA were identified by cumulative public TCR beta family frequency.

The CDR3 has 16 amino acids. Trimming took 0 bases from V and 4 from J, leaving 14 bases between them. CDR1 and CDR2 (germline): LGHNA, YSLEER. A single record per CDR3 protein comes from TCRdb applying MiXCR to the reads. The data contain under 350,000 distinct CDR3 sequences, around 20% of them singletons. As for this clonotype: Its target is unknown.

The clonotype originates from a human donor in good health (CMV status not recorded). Some clones in this sample may be carry-over from other donors' samples. Sequencing was performed on cultured PBMCs, taken from culture after CMV antigen stimulation. This chain connects TRBV4-3 to TRBJ2-3, with a tentative D call TRBD2 (5 bases). The CDR3 reads CASSQEVARGPDTQYF. CDR3 coding DNA: TGCGCCAGCAGCCAAGAAGTAGCGCGAGGCCCAGATACGCAGTATTTT.